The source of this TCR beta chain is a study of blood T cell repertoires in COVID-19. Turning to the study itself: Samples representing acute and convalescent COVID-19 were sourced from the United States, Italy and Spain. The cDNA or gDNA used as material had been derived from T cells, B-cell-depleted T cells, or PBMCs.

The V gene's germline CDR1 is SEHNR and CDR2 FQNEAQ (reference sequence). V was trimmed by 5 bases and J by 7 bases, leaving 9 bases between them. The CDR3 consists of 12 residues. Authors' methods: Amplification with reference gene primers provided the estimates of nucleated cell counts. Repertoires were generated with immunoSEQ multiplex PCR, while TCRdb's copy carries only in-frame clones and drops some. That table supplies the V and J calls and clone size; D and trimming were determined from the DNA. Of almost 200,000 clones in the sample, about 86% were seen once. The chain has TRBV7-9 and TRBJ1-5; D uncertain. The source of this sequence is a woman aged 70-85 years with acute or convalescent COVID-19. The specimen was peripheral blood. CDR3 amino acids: CASSVDWQPQHF. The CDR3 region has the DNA TGTGCCAGCAGCGTGGACTGGCAGCCCCAGCATTTT.